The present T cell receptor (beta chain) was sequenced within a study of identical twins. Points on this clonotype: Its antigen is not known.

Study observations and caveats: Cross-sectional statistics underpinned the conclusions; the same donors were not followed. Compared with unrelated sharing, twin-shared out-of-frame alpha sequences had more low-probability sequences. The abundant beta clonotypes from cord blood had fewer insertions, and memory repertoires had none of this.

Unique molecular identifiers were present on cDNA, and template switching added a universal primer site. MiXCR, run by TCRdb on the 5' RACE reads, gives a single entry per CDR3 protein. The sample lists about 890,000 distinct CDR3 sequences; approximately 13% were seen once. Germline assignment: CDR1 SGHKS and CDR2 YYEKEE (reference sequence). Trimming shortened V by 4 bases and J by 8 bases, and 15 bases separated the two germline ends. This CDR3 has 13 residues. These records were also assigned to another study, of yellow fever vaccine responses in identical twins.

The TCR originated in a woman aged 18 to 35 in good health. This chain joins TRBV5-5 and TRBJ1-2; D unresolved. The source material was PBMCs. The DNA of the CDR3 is TGTGCCAGCAGCCCTGACTGGGCAGCAGGCTACACCTTC. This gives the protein CASSPDWAAGYTF.